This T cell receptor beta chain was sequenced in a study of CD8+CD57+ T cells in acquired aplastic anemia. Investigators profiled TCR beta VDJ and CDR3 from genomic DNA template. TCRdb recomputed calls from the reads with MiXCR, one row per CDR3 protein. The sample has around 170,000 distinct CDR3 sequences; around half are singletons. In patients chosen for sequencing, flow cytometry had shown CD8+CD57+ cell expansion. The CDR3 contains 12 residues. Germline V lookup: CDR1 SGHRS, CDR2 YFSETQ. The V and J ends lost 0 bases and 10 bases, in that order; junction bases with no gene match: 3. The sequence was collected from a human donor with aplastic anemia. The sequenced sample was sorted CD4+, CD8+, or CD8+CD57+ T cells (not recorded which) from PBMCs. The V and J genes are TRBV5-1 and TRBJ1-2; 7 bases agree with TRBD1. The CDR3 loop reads CASSLGTGDYTF. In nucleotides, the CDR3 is TGCGCCAGCAGCTTGGGGACAGGTGACTACACCTTC. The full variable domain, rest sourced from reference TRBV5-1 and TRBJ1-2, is KAGVTQTPRYLIKTRGQQVTLSCSPISGHRSVSWYQQTPGQGLQFLFEYFSETQRNKGNFPGRFSGRQFSNSRSEMNVSTLELGDSALYLCASSLGTGDYTFGSGTRLTVV.